Reported below is one T cell receptor (beta chain). Its antigen is not known. Sequencing used immunoSEQ multiplex PCR; TCRdb keeps in-frame clones, though not all of them. The listing contains about 140,000 clones. Germline lookup yields CDR1 GTSNPN and CDR2 SVGIG (reference sequence). The CDR3 spans 14 residues. Losses at the gene ends were 2 bases for V and 2 bases for J; bases not matched to a gene: 3. This sample was included in a study of T cell responses to AZD1222 COVID-19 vaccine. Study observations and caveats: Only six or seven AZD1222 recipients were seropositive at baseline. A reported finding is that nearly half of spike-specific TCRs target unmutated variant regions. The CD4 TCRs associated with vaccination extended across spike and predominated at 160-218 and 743-854.

The chain recombines TRBV30 with TRBJ1-2; TRBD1 agrees at 9 bases. The sample was peripheral blood. The clonotype comes from an adult in good health. CDR3 DNA: TGTGCCTGGAGTACCGGACAGGGGAACTATGGCTACACCTTC. Encoded protein: CAWSTGQGNYGYTF.